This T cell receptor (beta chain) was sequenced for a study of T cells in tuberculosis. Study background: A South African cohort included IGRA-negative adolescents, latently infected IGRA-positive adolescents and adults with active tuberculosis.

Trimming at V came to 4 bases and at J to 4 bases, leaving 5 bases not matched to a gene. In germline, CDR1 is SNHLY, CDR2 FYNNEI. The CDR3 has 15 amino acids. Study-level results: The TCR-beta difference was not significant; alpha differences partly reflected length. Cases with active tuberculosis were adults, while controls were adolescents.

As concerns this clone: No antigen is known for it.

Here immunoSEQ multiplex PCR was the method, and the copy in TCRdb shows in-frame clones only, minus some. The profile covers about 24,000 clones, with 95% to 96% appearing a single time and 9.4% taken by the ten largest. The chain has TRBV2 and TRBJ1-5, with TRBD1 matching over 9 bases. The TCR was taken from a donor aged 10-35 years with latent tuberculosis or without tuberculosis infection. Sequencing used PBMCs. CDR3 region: CASSGNRGPNQPQHF. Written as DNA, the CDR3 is TGTGCCAGCAGTGGAAACAGGGGGCCAAATCAGCCCCAGCATTTT.